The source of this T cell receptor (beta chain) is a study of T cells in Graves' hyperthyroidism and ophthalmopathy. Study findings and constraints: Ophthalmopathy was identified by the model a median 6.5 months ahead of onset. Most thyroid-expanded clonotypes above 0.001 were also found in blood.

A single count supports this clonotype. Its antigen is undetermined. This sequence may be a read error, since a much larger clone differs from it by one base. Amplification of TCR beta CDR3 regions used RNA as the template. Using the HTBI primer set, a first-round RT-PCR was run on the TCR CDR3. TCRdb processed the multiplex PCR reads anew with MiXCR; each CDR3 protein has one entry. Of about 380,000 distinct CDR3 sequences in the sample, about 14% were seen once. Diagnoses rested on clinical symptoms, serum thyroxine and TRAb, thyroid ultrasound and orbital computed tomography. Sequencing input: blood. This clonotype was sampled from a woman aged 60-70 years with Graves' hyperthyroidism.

Here the CDR3 DNA reads TGTGCCAGCTCACCACCGATCTCTGGGGCCAACGTCCTGATTTTC. Translation: CASSPPISGANVLIF. V is TRBV18 and J is TRBJ2-6; the D gene is possibly TRBD1 (5 bases). Germline V gene lookup returns CDR1 KGHSH and CDR2 LQKENI. This CDR3 region has 15 residues.